Presented here are 9 T cell receptor beta chains from one specimen sequenced in a study of blood T cell repertoires in COVID-19. Profiled with immunoSEQ multiplex PCR; TCRdb holds only in-frame clones, not every one. The table includes about 200,000 clones, approximately 90% detected once. Sequenced: peripheral blood. The receptor source for this set is a man between 50 and 59 years old with acute or convalescent COVID-19.

This chain uses TRBV5-4 with TRBJ1-2; D call uncertain. The CDR3 totals 15 residues. CDR1 and CDR2 from the germline V gene are SGHNT and YYREEE (reference sequence). Trimming took 3 bases from V and 1 from J, leaving 13 bases between them. The CDR3: CASSSRIENNYGYTF. The DNA of the CDR3 is TGTGCCAGCAGCTCGAGAATCGAGAATAACTATGGCTACACCTTC. Full variable domain (outside the CDR3, taken from reference TRBV5-4 and TRBJ1-2): ETGVTQSPTHLIKTRGQQVTLRCSSQSGHNTVSWYQQALGQGPQFIFQYYREEENGRGNFPPRFSGLQFPNYSSELNVNALELDDSALYLCASSSRIENNYGYTFGSGTRLTVV.

The chain employs TRBV11-2 and TRBJ2-3; D might be TRBD2 (5 bases). Trimming took 5 bases from V and 6 from J, leaving 15 bases between them. The CDR3 loop spans 14 amino acids. The V gene's germline CDR1 is SGHAT and CDR2 FQNNGV. The CDR3 DNA sequence: TGTGCCAGCAGCCAAGGACTCGCCCGGGATACGCAGTATTTT. Translated: CASSQGLARDTQYF.

This chain joins TRBV12-3 or TRBV12-4 and TRBJ2-7, with TRBD2 identical over 10 bases. With 6 bases clipped from V and 4 bases from J, the junction kept 3 bases outside the gene matches. CDR3 length equals 13 residues. In DNA form, the CDR3 reads TGTGCCAGCAGGGGGACTAGCGCTTACGAGCAGTACTTC. The encoded protein is CASRGTSAYEQYF.

The genes are TRBV19 and TRBJ2-2; 8 nucleotides align to TRBD1. The V gene end was trimmed by 9 bases and the J gene end by 4 bases; junction bases not matched to a gene: 19. Germline values: CDR1 LNHDA, CDR2 SQIVND (reference sequence). CDR3 length: 18 amino acids. The CDR3 spells CASMQQGVVGKGTGELFF. In DNA, the CDR3 is TGTGCCAGCATGCAACAGGGGGTTGTCGGGAAGGGCACCGGGGAGCTGTTTTTT.

This clone was counted only a few times. The chain carries TRBV7-3 and TRBJ2-7; D may be TRBD2 (6 bases). Trimming stripped 6 bases from V and 3 bases from J, with 12 bases between. This CDR3 contains 13 residues. Germline V CDR1 and CDR2: SGHTA, FQGTGA. The CDR3 loop is CASSQQEGYEQYF. The DNA for the CDR3 is TGTGCCAGCAGTCAGCAGGAGGGCTACGAGCAGTACTTC.

This chain uses TRBV18 with TRBJ2-3; no clear D. Trimming left V 3 bases short and J 0 bases short, with 13 bases between. The CDR3 totals 16 residues. Germline V gene lookup returns CDR1 KGHSH and CDR2 LQKENI. The DNA for the CDR3 is TGTGCCAGCTCACCGAACACGATTCTGAGCACAGATACGCAGTATTTT. It is translated as CASSPNTILSTDTQYF.

The rearrangement links TRBV7-8 to TRBJ1-1; the match to TRBD1 covers 9 bases. V was pared by 1 base and J by 3 bases, with 9 bases of the junction left unmatched. The CDR3 runs 17 residues. The germline V gene has CDR1 SGHVS and CDR2 FQNEAQ. The CDR3, as DNA: TGTGCCAGCAGCTTAGGGACAGGGGCCCCTAGTTACACTGAAGCTTTCTTT. This gives the protein CASSLGTGAPSYTEAFF.

The chain recombines TRBV5-1 with TRBJ1-2; D unclear. Trimming removed 0 bases from V and 8 bases from J, with 11 bases in between. The germline gives CDR1 SGHRS, CDR2 YFSETQ. The CDR3 totals 13 residues. CDR3 amino acids: CASSLGAPGGYTF. As DNA, the CDR3 is TGCGCCAGCAGCTTGGGGGCGCCAGGAGGCTACACCTTC.

This chain joins TRBV28 and TRBJ1-4; TRBD1 aligns across 8 bases. CDR1 is MDHEN, CDR2 SYDVKM, per germline. The CDR3 has 14 residues. V lost 7 bases to trimming and J lost 8 bases; unmatched junction nucleotides: 9. The CDR3 sequence: CASMLTGTGEKLFF. In nucleotides, the CDR3 is TGTGCCAGCATGCTGACCGGGACAGGCGAAAAACTGTTTTTT.